This T cell receptor (beta chain) was observed in a study of T cell responses to AZD1222 COVID-19 vaccine. Overall study context: Second-dose intervals near 4 or 12 weeks were combined. Study observations and caveats: Mostly white British, mostly female donors; authors suggested clonal diversity may be underestimated. Recipients of AZD1222 seropositive at baseline numbered only 6 or 7. Nearly half of spike-specific TCRs reportedly go after variant regions that carry no mutations.

Sequencing used immunoSEQ multiplex PCR; TCRdb keeps in-frame clones, though not all of them. The sample records 170,000 or so clones, approximately 86% being singletons. In its sample, this clone was seen once. Its antigen is not known. The CDR3 totals 15 residues. V was trimmed by 2 bases and J by 2 bases, leaving 10 bases between them. Germline V lookup: CDR1 MDHEN, CDR2 SYDVKM. This clonotype originated in an adult in good health. The starting material was peripheral blood, obtained on day 0 of AZD1222 vaccination. The chain couples TRBV28 to TRBJ2-1, with D tentatively TRBD1 (5 bases). CDR3 loop: CASSLRGSPYNEQFF. The CDR3 DNA reads as TGTGCCAGCAGTTTAAGGGGCTCTCCCTACAATGAGCAGTTCTTC.